The rows below give T cell receptor beta chains drawn from one sample of a study of shared clonotypes between healthy human individuals. TCRdb keeps only in-frame clones here, not all; method: immunoSEQ multiplex PCR. The sample holds 2 million to 2.5 million clones; 85% to 95% are singletons and the top ten take about 0.41%. The specimen sequenced was naive CD4+ T cells from PBMCs. These receptors were obtained from a man aged 18 to 29 in good health. Some clones in this sample may be carry-over from other donors' samples. Each CDR3 is given with its conserved first and last residue. A D gene is named only where the DNA matches it firmly. The size of a clone is reported for some rows only, either as once, few or many, or as a class for expanded clones.

-	-	TRBV15	TRBJ1-6	CATSYRDNNSPLHF	TGTGCCACCAGTTACCGGGACAATAATTCACCCCTCCACTTT
-	TRBD1	TRBV19	TRBJ1-1	CASSTDRGHGEAFF	TGTGCCAGTAGTACGGACAGGGGGCATGGTGAAGCTTTCTTT
-	-	TRBV30	TRBJ2-7	CASYRRGSYEQYF	TGTGCCTCCTACCGGAGGGGCTCCTACGAGCAGTACTTC
-	-	TRBV11-3	TRBJ2-1	CASSRGWDEQFF	TGTGCCAGCAGTAGGGGGTGGGATGAGCAGTTCTTC
-	-	TRBV4-2	TRBJ2-7	CASSQEPGSYEQYF	TGTGCCAGCAGCCAAGAACCTGGGTCCTACGAGCAGTACTTC
-	TRBD1	TRBV7-3	TRBJ2-1	CASSLSLGQGANEQFF	TGTGCCAGCAGCTTATCCCTGGGACAGGGGGCTAATGAGCAGTTCTTC
once	-	TRBV7-9	TRBJ2-4	CASSLHGPVDIQYF	TGTGCCAGCAGCTTACATGGGCCGGTGGACATTCAGTACTTC
-	TRBD1	TRBV19	TRBJ2-4	CASSAIRQGLAKNIQYF	TGTGCCAGTAGTGCGATACGACAGGGCCTAGCCAAAAACATTCAGTACTTC
-	-	TRBV4-1	TRBJ2-3	CASSQDHLLVTQYF	TGCGCCAGCAGCCAAGATCATCTTCTTGTGACGCAGTATTTT
-	-	TRBV27	TRBJ2-5	CASSLYIQGKETQYF	TGTGCCAGCAGTTTGTACATTCAGGGGAAAGAGACCCAGTACTTC
-	-	TRBV9	TRBJ2-2	CASSFRWNTGELFF	TGTGCCAGCAGCTTTAGGTGGAACACCGGGGAGCTGTTTTTT
-	-	TRBV19	TRBJ2-7	CASSITPTWVGEQYF	TGTGCCAGTAGTATAACGCCCACATGGGTTGGCGAGCAGTACTTC
once	-	TRBV29-1	TRBJ2-1	CSVEGGTWYTREQFF	TGCAGCGTTGAAGGGGGCACTTGGTATACCCGTGAGCAGTTCTTC
-	-	TRBV5-1	TRBJ2-5	CASSLGPRETQYF	TGCGCCAGCAGCTTGGGGCCCCGAGAGACCCAGTACTTC
-	-	TRBV29-1	TRBJ2-5	CSARQGPETQYF	TGCAGCGCCCGGCAGGGACCAGAGACCCAGTACTTC
-	-	TRBV14	TRBJ2-5	CASSHLQETQYF	TGTGCCAGCAGCCATCTCCAAGAGACCCAGTACTTC
-	-	TRBV5-1	TRBJ1-2	CASSLGPNQRTNYGYTF	TGCGCCAGCAGCTTAGGACCGAACCAGAGGACTAACTATGGCTACACCTTC
-	-	TRBV27	TRBJ2-3	CASSGYQADTQYF	TGTGCCAGCAGCGGGTATCAAGCAGATACGCAGTATTTT
once	-	TRBV7-9	TRBJ2-5	CASSLFRGFQETQYF	TGTGCCAGCAGCTTATTTAGGGGGTTCCAAGAGACCCAGTACTTC
once	TRBD1	TRBV30	TRBJ2-7	CAWRTGSEQYF	TGTGCCTGGAGGACAGGGTCCGAGCAGTACTTC
-	-	TRBV5-1	TRBJ2-5	CASSARGEETQYF	TGCGCCAGCAGCGCCAGGGGGGAGGAGACCCAGTACTTC
-	-	TRBV28	TRBJ2-6	CASLYSGANVLTF	TGTGCCAGCTTGTATTCTGGGGCCAACGTCCTGACTTTC
-	TRBD1	TRBV11-2	TRBJ2-3	CASSYRQGTSTDTQYF	TGTGCCAGCAGCTACAGACAGGGAACTAGCACAGATACGCAGTATTTT
once	-	TRBV6-1	TRBJ1-1	CASRPHLTENTEAFF	TGTGCCAGCAGGCCCCATCTGACAGAGAACACTGAAGCTTTCTTT
-	-	TRBV4-1	TRBJ1-3	CASSQDGSEGRYGNTIYF	TGCGCCAGCAGCCAAGACGGGTCCGAGGGGCGCTATGGAAACACCATATATTTT
-	-	TRBV28	TRBJ2-1	CASSFSPGLLEDEQFF	TGTGCCAGCAGTTTTTCCCCGGGACTGCTGGAGGATGAGCAGTTCTTC
once	TRBD1	TRBV5-1	TRBJ1-4	CASSSGSGTGGRGEKLFF	TGCGCCAGCAGCTCTGGCTCCGGGACAGGGGGCCGGGGTGAAAAACTGTTTTTT
-	-	TRBV29-1	TRBJ1-2	CSVVSEIGYTF	TGCAGCGTTGTATCCGAAATTGGCTACACCTTC
-	TRBD1	TRBV7-6	TRBJ1-3	CASSLGQGSGNTIYF	TGTGCCAGCAGCCTGGGACAGGGCTCTGGAAACACCATATATTTT
-	-	TRBV5-6	TRBJ1-1	CASSLVQGRNTEAFF	TGTGCCAGCAGCCTGGTCCAGGGAAGGAACACTGAAGCTTTCTTT
-	-	TRBV20-1	TRBJ2-1	CSASPTGEQFF	TGCAGTGCCTCCCCTACAGGTGAGCAGTTCTTC
-	TRBD1	TRBV7-3	TRBJ1-1	CASSSDRAGAFF	TGTGCCAGCAGCTCGGACAGGGCTGGAGCTTTCTTT
-	TRBD2	TRBV28	TRBJ2-7	CASSSFYSGGSSYEQYF	TGTGCCAGCAGTTCCTTTTATAGCGGGGGATCCTCCTACGAGCAGTACTTC
-	-	TRBV5-1	TRBJ2-7	CASRDTRDYEQYF	TGCGCCAGCCGCGATACGAGGGACTACGAGCAGTACTTC
-	-	TRBV28	TRBJ2-7	CASTLGLAHEQYF	TGTGCCAGCACCTTGGGGCTAGCGCACGAGCAGTACTTC
-	TRBD2	TRBV7-9	TRBJ2-1	CASSPRLAANNEQFF	TGTGCCAGCAGCCCCCGACTAGCGGCTAACAATGAGCAGTTCTTC
-	-	TRBV27	TRBJ2-2	CASNVRQNTGELFF	TGTGCCAGCAACGTTCGACAAAACACCGGGGAGCTGTTTTTT
-	TRBD1	TRBV6-5	TRBJ2-1	CASRGTARANEQFF	TGTGCCAGCAGGGGGACAGCTAGGGCCAATGAGCAGTTCTTC
-	-	TRBV6-6	TRBJ2-2	CASSYLNTGELFF	TGTGCCAGCAGTTACCTAAACACCGGGGAGCTGTTTTTT
once	-	TRBV7-9	TRBJ2-7	CASSPSSYEQYF	TGTGCCAGCAGCCCGAGCTCCTACGAGCAGTACTTC
-	-	TRBV28	TRBJ2-2	CASSYRGRGTGELFF	TGTGCCAGCAGCTACCGGGGTAGAGGCACCGGGGAGCTGTTTTTT
few	TRBD1	TRBV7-3	TRBJ1-1	CASSPPGQGGFGAFF	TGTGCCAGCAGCCCTCCTGGACAGGGGGGATTTGGAGCTTTCTTT
-	-	TRBV7-2	TRBJ1-2	CASSRSEALYGYTF	TGTGCCAGCAGTCGCAGTGAGGCTCTCTATGGCTACACCTTC
once	-	TRBV5-6	TRBJ2-5	CASSAGQIQETQYF	TGTGCCAGCAGCGCGGGACAGATTCAAGAGACCCAGTACTTC
-	-	TRBV7-2	TRBJ2-7	CASSLDSARRYF	TGTGCCAGCAGCTTAGACTCCGCACGGCGGTACTTC
-	TRBD1	TRBV6-1	TRBJ2-7	CASSVRQGSFEQYF	TGTGCCAGCAGTGTTCGACAGGGGTCGTTTGAGCAGTACTTC
-	-	TRBV4-1	TRBJ1-2	CASSQDRGGVNYGYTF	TGCGCCAGCAGCCAAGATCGTGGAGGGGTAAACTATGGCTACACCTTC
-	-	TRBV6-1	TRBJ1-1	CASKTRTFGYPEAFF	TGTGCCAGCAAGACCAGGACATTCGGGTACCCTGAAGCTTTCTTT
-	-	TRBV30	TRBJ1-5	CAWNPFSYGEPQHF	TGTGCCTGGAATCCCTTTTCGTATGGGGAGCCCCAGCATTTT
-	-	TRBV5-4	TRBJ2-2	CASSSISLGAGGELFF	TGTGCCAGCAGCTCCATCTCCCTTGGGGCAGGCGGGGAGCTGTTTTTT